This TCR beta chain was captured by sequencing in a study of PD-1 blockade in classical Hodgkin lymphoma. Regarding the study as a whole: Newly diagnosed patients were reported to start with lower TCR diversity than healthy donors. CD4+ TCR diversity, unlike CD8+, climbed significantly by C4D1.

Germline V CDR1 and CDR2: SGHNT, YYREEE (reference sequence). Trimming removed 0 bases at V and 1 base at J, with 4 bases between. The CDR3 spans 13 residues. Points on this clone: Its antigen is unknown.

Described time point: cycle 4 day 1 (C4D1), after less than seven weeks of nivolumab. Autologous stem cell transplantation was followed by relapse in every patient, and brentuximab vedotin exposure varied. Generated by immunoSEQ multiplex PCR, the TCRdb table keeps only in-frame clones and is missing some. Of about 39,000 clones in the sample, around four fifths are singletons; the top ten hold 9.8%. The TCR was taken from a human donor with classical Hodgkin lymphoma. The rearrangement links TRBV5-4 to TRBJ2-5; the D is unclear. The sample in question was peripheral blood mononuclear cells (PBMCs), obtained before the fourth cycle of nivolumab. The CDR3 spells CASSLEFQETQYF. The DNA of the CDR3 is TGTGCCAGCAGCTTGGAATTCCAAGAGACCCAGTACTTC. Full variable domain (missing parts from reference TRBV5-4 and TRBJ2-5): ETGVTQSPTHLIKTRGQQVTLRCSSQSGHNTVSWYQQALGQGPQFIFQYYREEENGRGNFPPRFSGLQFPNYSSELNVNALELDDSALYLCASSLEFQETQYFGPGTRLLVL.